Included here is one TCR beta chain sequence, with context. Its antigen is unidentified. This sample stems from a study of shared clonotypes between healthy human individuals. Study results and limitations: Clonotypes not shared had lower generation probabilities than those common to all four donors.

Produced via immunoSEQ multiplex PCR; TCRdb's table is partial and in-frame only. The sample yields hundreds of thousands of clones, roughly 95% seen once. The naive CD8 fraction comprised CD45RO-negative cells positively selected for CCR7 and excluded terminally differentiated effector memory CD45RA+ cells. The origin of this receptor is a woman in her 30s in good health. The specimen was naive CD8+ T cells sorted from blood.

The CDR3 nucleotides are TGTGCCAGCAGCGTAGGTGGTTTTGGTCAGCCCCAGCATTTT. It codes for CASSVGGFGQPQHF. V usage is TRBV9 and J usage is TRBJ1-5; the D is unclear. The CDR3 contains 14 residues. CDR1 is SGDLS, CDR2 YYNGEE, per germline. Between the trimmed V and J ends, which lost 0 bases and 6 bases, there was a span of 10 bases. Full variable domain (outside the CDR3, taken from reference TRBV9 and TRBJ1-5): DSGVTQTPKHLITATGQRVTLRCSPRSGDLSVYWYQQSLDQGLQFLIQYYNGEERAKGNILERFSAQQFPDLHSELNLSSLELGDSALYFCASSVGGFGQPQHFGDGTRLSIL.